Listed below are T cell receptor beta chains from one sample, sequenced in a study of T-cell memory formation after mild COVID-19. TCRdb itself ran the 5' RACE reads through MiXCR, one entry per CDR3 protein. The table shows around 390,000 distinct CDR3 sequences, with approximately 16% occurring only once. Sequenced: PBMCs or a T cell subset sorted from them (not recorded which). The source of these receptors is a man in his late teens or twenties who had mild COVID-19 (a few samples of this study predate the infection). Cell type and time point are not known. The CDR3 runs from the conserved cysteine through the conserved F or W. A D gene is named only where the DNA matches it firmly. Size values are once, few and many counts, or a class for expanded clones, and some rows have none.

j_gene | v_gene | abundance | d_gene | CDR3nt | CDR3aa
TRBJ2-2 | TRBV5-5 | few | TRBD1 | TGTGCCAGCAGCGTCGGACAGGAGAACACCGGGGAGCTGTTTTTT | CASSVGQENTGELFF
TRBJ2-2 | TRBV11-3 | . | . | TGTGCCAGCAGCTTAGACGCAGGGACCGGCGGGGAGCTGTTTTTT | CASSLDAGTGGELFF
TRBJ2-5 | TRBV7-8 | . | TRBD1 | TGTGCCAGCAGCTTGACGAGGACAGGGGGAAAAGAGACCCAGTACTTC | CASSLTRTGGKETQYF
TRBJ1-2 | TRBV28 | . | . | TGTGCCAGCAGAGAGGCGACAACCCGTTATGGCTACACCTTC | CASREATTRYGYTF
TRBJ2-1 | TRBV4-1 | few | TRBD2 | TGCGCCAGCAGCCAAGGTGGGGCGGGGGGGCCTCGTGAGCAGTTCTTC | CASSQGGAGGPREQFF
TRBJ2-7 | TRBV4-3 | few | TRBD1 | TGCGCCAGCAGCCAAGAAACAATCCCCAGGACAGGTTCTTACGAGCAGTACTTC | CASSQETIPRTGSYEQYF
TRBJ1-5 | TRBV5-1 | . | . | TGCGCCAGCAGCTCGACTGCTGGCAATCAGCCCCAGCATTTT | CASSSTAGNQPQHF
TRBJ2-6 | TRBV28 | . | . | TGTGCCAGCAGTTCGCACAGTATAAGGGCCAACGTCCTGACTTTC | CASSSHSIRANVLTF
TRBJ2-4 | TRBV4-3 | few | TRBD2 | TGCGCCAGCAGCCAAGTGGGGGGGGCCAAAAACATTCAGTACTTC | CASSQVGGAKNIQYF
TRBJ2-7 | TRBV19 | . | TRBD1 | TGTGCCAGTAGTATACGGACAGGGGGGAATCCCGAGCAGTACTTC | CASSIRTGGNPEQYF
TRBJ2-3 | TRBV20-1 | . | . | TGCAGTGCTAGAGATCTGGAGGGGTCCCCAGATACGCAGTATTTT | CSARDLEGSPDTQYF
TRBJ2-1 | TRBV5-1 | few | . | TGCGCCAGCAGCTTTAGGGGGGGGACCTACAATGAGCAGTTCTTC | CASSFRGGTYNEQFF
TRBJ1-4 | TRBV15 | . | TRBD1 | TGTGCCACCAGCAAGCGGGACAGAACTAATGAAAAACTGTTTTTT | CATSKRDRTNEKLFF
TRBJ1-6 | TRBV5-1 | many | . | TGCGCCAGCAGCTTGGACGGGGGGAGTAATTCACCCCTCCACTTT | CASSLDGGSNSPLHF
TRBJ1-6 | TRBV4-3 | few | . | TGCGCCAGCAGCCAAGACAGGGTTTTAACCCCCCTCCACTTT | CASSQDRVLTPLHF
TRBJ1-5 | TRBV6-2/TRBV6-3 | few | TRBD1 | TGTGCCAGCAGTTACCCCCGGGACAGGGGGACCTCTGGCAATCAGCCCCAGCATTTT | CASSYPRDRGTSGNQPQHF
TRBJ2-5 | TRBV12-3/TRBV12-4 | . | . | TGTGCCAGCAGCCCTTGGGGGCCACAACCGACCCAGTACTTC | CASSPWGPQPTQYF
TRBJ2-1 | TRBV13 | few | . | TGTGCCAGCGTCGTCGCAGGGACCTACAATGAGCAGTTCTTC | CASVVAGTYNEQFF
TRBJ2-5 | TRBV13 | . | . | TGTGCCAGCAGCTTAGTTAGTAGGGCGGAGGGAGAGACCCAGTACTTC | CASSLVSRAEGETQYF
TRBJ1-1 | TRBV10-2 | few | TRBD1 | TGCGCCAGCAGCCCCCGACAGGGGGAGATTGGGAACACTGAAGCTTTCTTT | CASSPRQGEIGNTEAFF
TRBJ1-6 | TRBV28 | few | . | TGTGCCAGCAGCCCTTCACCTAATTCACCCCTCCACTTT | CASSPSPNSPLHF
TRBJ1-1 | TRBV20-1 | few | . | TGCAGTGCTAGAGATAATTTCTTT | CSARDNFF
TRBJ2-1 | TRBV19 | few | TRBD2 | TGTGCCAGTAGACTCCGGGACTATCCCCCGGGGGAGCAGTTCTTC | CASRLRDYPPGEQFF
TRBJ1-1 | TRBV20-1 | . | . | TGCGCGACACGTTCGGCCGCTGAAGCTTTCTTT | CATRSAAEAFF
TRBJ2-7 | TRBV20-1 | . | TRBD1 | TGCAGTGCCCAACTTCCGGGACAGGGAACCTACGAGCAGTACTTC | CSAQLPGQGTYEQYF
TRBJ2-3 | TRBV4-3 | . | TRBD2 | TGCGCCAACAGGCAGGGACTAGCGGCGCGCGCGAATACGCAGTATTTT | CANRQGLAARANTQYF
TRBJ2-7 | TRBV7-9 | many | TRBD1 | TGTGCCAGCAGTCCCGGGACAGGGGGCGGCGAGCAGTACTTC | CASSPGTGGGEQYF
TRBJ2-7 | TRBV7-2 | many | TRBD1 | TGTGCCAGCAGCTTAGAGTCAGGGGGCGGCGAGCAGTACTTC | CASSLESGGGEQYF
TRBJ2-5 | TRBV7-9 | few | . | TGTGCCAGCAGCCCCATTGACCAAGAGACCCAGTACTTC | CASSPIDQETQYF
TRBJ2-2 | TRBV24-1 | . | . | TGTGCCACCAGTGATCCCCCCCTGGGACGGGACACCGGGGAGCTGTTTTTT | CATSDPPLGRDTGELFF
TRBJ2-3 | TRBV7-2 | . | . | TGTGCCAGCAGCCTCACGGGTGGAGTCACAGATACGCAGTATTTT | CASSLTGGVTDTQYF
TRBJ2-1 | TRBV6-4 | once | TRBD2 | TGTGCCAGCAGTGACTCAGGCGGGGGGGCATTTGAGCAGTTCTTC | CASSDSGGGAFEQFF
TRBJ2-5 | TRBV6-1 | . | . | TGTGCCAGCACGCCAGGGTACCCGGGCGAGACCCAGTACTTC | CASTPGYPGETQYF
TRBJ2-5 | TRBV7-2 | . | . | TGTGCCAGCAGCTTAGATTTCGTGACCCAGTACTTC | CASSLDFVTQYF
TRBJ1-4 | TRBV20-1 | many | . | TGCAGTGCTGGCAGGGGATGGAGTAATGAAAAACTGTTTTTT | CSAGRGWSNEKLFF
TRBJ1-5 | TRBV5-1 | few | . | TGCGCCAGCAGCTTGGAAATGGGGCAGACTTATAGCAATCAGCCCCAGCATTTT | CASSLEMGQTYSNQPQHF
TRBJ2-3 | TRBV7-3 | . | TRBD2 | TGTGCCAGCAGCTCCTCGAGCGGGGGGGGATATACGCAGTATTTT | CASSSSSGGGYTQYF
TRBJ2-1 | TRBV20-1 | few | TRBD1 | TGCAGTGCTGAGGACAGGCAACTTTGGAATGAGCAGTTCTTC | CSAEDRQLWNEQFF
TRBJ1-6 | TRBV7-6 | . | . | TGTGCCAGCAGCTTTCGGCCGCCCAGCTCCTATAATTCACCCCTCCACTTT | CASSFRPPSSYNSPLHF
TRBJ2-1 | TRBV5-1 | . | . | TGCGCCAGCAGCTCACAGGGGCGGAGGGACAATGAGCAGTTCTTC | CASSSQGRRDNEQFF
TRBJ2-2 | TRBV4-3 | once | TRBD2 | TGCGCCAGCAGCCAAGAGACTAGCTGGGGGTTTCGGGAGCTGTTTTTT | CASSQETSWGFRELFF
TRBJ1-3 | TRBV12-3/TRBV12-4 | few | . | TGTGCCAGCAGTGTCCTTGGAAACACCATATATTTT | CASSVLGNTIYF
TRBJ2-3 | TRBV10-2 | few | TRBD2 | TGCGCCAGCAGTGGGACTAGCGGGGTGGGTGATACGCAGTATTTT | CASSGTSGVGDTQYF
TRBJ1-2 | TRBV5-1 | . | . | TGCGCCAGCAGCGCGGACCAGGGGAACTATGGCTACACCTTC | CASSADQGNYGYTF
TRBJ2-5 | TRBV7-2 | few | . | TGTGCCAGCAGCCCGTTCTACGGGCGAGAGACCCAGTACTTC | CASSPFYGRETQYF
TRBJ1-4 | TRBV3-1 | many | . | TGTGCCAGCAGCCAAGATTCGCAGGATACTGAAAAACTGTTTTTT | CASSQDSQDTEKLFF
TRBJ2-5 | TRBV5-1 | few | . | TGCGCCAGCAGAAATACACCGAGGGAGACCCAGTACTTC | CASRNTPRETQYF
TRBJ1-1 | TRBV29-1 | . | . | TGCAGCGCACGGAACACTGAAGCTTTCTTT | CSARNTEAFF
TRBJ2-3 | TRBV7-3 | . | . | TGTGCCAGCAGCCGGCTGGGACGGGGATCAGATACGCAGTATTTT | CASSRLGRGSDTQYF
TRBJ2-7 | TRBV28 | few | TRBD1 | TGTGCCAGCAGCACGAGGACAGGGGGCCGGGAGCAGTACTTC | CASSTRTGGREQYF
TRBJ1-1 | TRBV3-1 | . | TRBD1 | TGTGCCAGCAGCCAAGTACCAGGGGGCTCGAACACTGAAGCTTTCTTT | CASSQVPGGSNTEAFF
TRBJ2-7 | TRBV4-1 | . | . | TGCGCCAGCAGCCAAGATCTTACAGGGCGCGAGCAGTACTTC | CASSQDLTGREQYF
TRBJ2-1 | TRBV19 | . | . | TGTGCCAGTAGTATGACCCTGAGCTCCTACAATGAGCAGTTCTTC | CASSMTLSSYNEQFF
TRBJ2-2 | TRBV5-1 | few | . | TGCGCCAGCAGCTTGACGGCGAACACCGGGGAGCTGTTTTTT | CASSLTANTGELFF
TRBJ2-5 | TRBV18 | . | TRBD2 | TGTGCCAGCTCACCTTTTGCGGGGGAAGAGACCCAGTACTTC | CASSPFAGEETQYF
TRBJ2-4 | TRBV5-1 | few | . | TGCGCCAGCAGCACGGGACCGCCCTTAACGGGGAACATTCAGTACTTC | CASSTGPPLTGNIQYF
TRBJ2-1 | TRBV11-2 | many | . | TGTGCCAGCAGCTTAGAGGCAACCTCCTACAATGAGCAGTTCTTC | CASSLEATSYNEQFF
TRBJ2-2 | TRBV5-5 | many | . | TGTGCCAGCACCAGGGGCGGAGGGGGCGGCACCGGGGAGCTGTTTTTT | CASTRGGGGGTGELFF
TRBJ1-1 | TRBV5-1 | many | TRBD1 | TGCGCCAGCAGCCTGATACAGGGGGCCGGCACTGAAGCTTTCTTT | CASSLIQGAGTEAFF
TRBJ1-2 | TRBV29-1 | once | TRBD1 | TGCAGCGTAGCCACAGGGGGCGCGCTCGATGGCTACACCTTC | CSVATGGALDGYTF